The sample holds a few counts of the clone carrying this T cell receptor beta chain. Antigen specificity is unknown. The data belong to a study of molecular identifiers for immune sequencing clone quantification. General study points: Clonotypes surpassing 20 RNA copies contained over 98% of effector molecules, versus under 1% in naive cells.

Researchers sorted naive CD8 T cells as cells that were CD8+CD4-CCR7+CD45RA+. The CDR3 consists of 17 residues. Germline V gene lookup returns CDR1 LGHDT and CDR2 YNNKEL (reference sequence). V was clipped by 0 bases and J by 3 bases, with 14 bases between them. Both previously described methods and listed TCR primers were employed to make bulk TCR libraries. TCRdb reprocessed the PCR reads via MiXCR and lists one record per CDR3 protein. The sample holds roughly 630,000 distinct CDR3 sequences, around 25% seen once. The TCR originated in a human donor in good health. Some libraries in this study had Jurkat cell RNA spiked in. This chain joins TRBV3-1 and TRBJ2-2; tentative D call: TRBD2 (7 bases). The sequencing sample was made of naive CD8+ T cells from blood, with Jurkat cell RNA spiked in. Indicated subset: FACS-sorted CD8+CD4-CCR7+CD45RA+ naive T cells. CDR3 coding DNA: TGTGCCAGCAGCCAAGATTACAGGGACTATCACACCGGGGAGCTGTTTTTT. The encoded protein is CASSQDYRDYHTGELFF.